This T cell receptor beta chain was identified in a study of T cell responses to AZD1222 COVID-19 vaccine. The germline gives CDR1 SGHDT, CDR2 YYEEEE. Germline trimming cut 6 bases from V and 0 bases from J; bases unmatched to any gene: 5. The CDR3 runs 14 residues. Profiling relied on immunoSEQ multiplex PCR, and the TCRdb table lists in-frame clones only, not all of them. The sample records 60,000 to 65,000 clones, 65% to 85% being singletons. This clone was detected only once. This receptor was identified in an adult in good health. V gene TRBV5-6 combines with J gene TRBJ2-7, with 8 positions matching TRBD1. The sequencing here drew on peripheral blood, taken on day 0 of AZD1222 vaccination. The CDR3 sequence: CASIVGQASYEQYF. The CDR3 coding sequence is TGTGCCAGCATCGTGGGACAGGCCTCCTACGAGCAGTACTTC.